This TCR beta chain was obtained from a study of blood T cell repertoires in COVID-19 (dated by TCRdb to about 2020). Study-level background: The collaborator samples originated in the United States, Italy and Spain and spanned the acute and convalescent phases of COVID-19. The material from the prospective study consisted of cDNA or gDNA derived from T cells, B-cell-depleted T cells, or PBMCs. The dataset comprised deeply sampled blood TCRbeta repertoires from subjects exposed to, actively infected with, or recovered from COVID-19. The repertoires were released in a freely available public database intended as a resource for research on the immune response to SARS-CoV-2. The samples were drawn from two sources: the first 160 participants of the ongoing ImmuneRACE study, and over 1,000 subjects contributed by 6 global collaborators. The sample metadata nearly always contained a de-identified subject ID, COVID-19 status, age in years and sex. Where HLA class I and class II types were available, the types were taken from metadata supplied by the sample provider, not from assay-based typing.

TCRbeta CDR3 regions were amplified from genomic DNA by means of the immunoSEQ Assay, a bias-controlled multiplex PCR. In the original analysis: Nucleated cell counts per sample were estimated from amplification of reference gene primers within the assay. To quantify the absolute abundance of each unique TCRbeta CDR3 rearrangement, sequence reads were collapsed and filtered. Productive Simpson clonality was computed per sample as the square root of Simpson's diversity index over productive rearrangements. TCRdb stores this immuneACCESS table with in-frame sequences only. Part of the clones is absent; in the studies checked, under half of the shortfall reflects unresolved V genes, and no reason is known for the rest. Clonal size and the V and J genes are those of that table, whereas D and trimming came from the DNA. This sample comprises approximately 150,000 clones, approximately 84% of them detected only once. The top ten clonotypes cover about 18% of the sample.

Overall study results and their limits: The amount of clinical and demographic metadata varied by source and participant and was provided uncurated.

Collaborating institutions collected whole blood in K2EDTA tubes following their own protocols. Collaborator samples were shipped for TCRbeta analysis as frozen whole blood, isolated PBMCs, or DNA extracted from either sample type. A distance of 13 bases separates the germline ends of V and J, which lose 3 bases and 4 bases respectively. CDR1 and CDR2 (SGHRS, YFSETQ) derive from the germline V gene. From its cysteine to its phenylalanine, the CDR3 spans 15 amino acids. This entry keeps only the CDR3 DNA: 45 bases, framed from base 1. Notes on this clone: Its antigen has not been determined. One base away there is no much larger clone; base qualities are not given.

Sequenced material: peripheral blood. The sequence was collected from an elderly woman with acute or convalescent COVID-19. The chain couples TRBV5-1 to TRBJ1-4; matching of 6 bases hints at TRBD1 as the D gene. The CDR3 sequence is CASSSDQGFNEKLFF. The nucleotide sequence is TGCGCCAGCAGCTCCGACCAGGGGTTTAATGAAAAACTGTTTTTT.